Following are 6 T cell receptor beta chains from one sample sequenced in a study of control samples from healthy donors and cancer patients. Only in-frame clones appear in the TCRdb table, and some are missing; sequencing was by immunoSEQ multiplex PCR. Here the sample spans fewer than 150,000 clones, 90% to 95% being singletons. Specimen: blood. These receptors were taken from a woman aged 18-29 years in good health.

CDR3 sequence reads: CASMGVGEKLFF. CDR3 in DNA: TGTGCCAGCATGGGGGTAGGCGAAAAACTGTTTTTT. This rearrangement joins TRBV12-3 or TRBV12-4 to TRBJ1-4, with a possible D match to TRBD1 (5 bases). The V and J ends lost 7 bases and 8 bases respectively, with 11 bases between them. The CDR3 runs 12 residues.

This clone came up once. The gene calls are TRBV7-2 and TRBJ1-2; D remains unclear. Looked up from germline, CDR1 is SGHTA and CDR2 is FQGNSA. The V end lost 1 base, the J end lost 4 bases, and 13 bases lay between the germline ends. The CDR3 totals 15 residues. The chain's CDR3 is CASSLVAGESYGYTF. CDR3 nucleotide sequence: TGTGCCAGCAGCTTAGTGGCAGGTGAATCCTATGGCTACACCTTC.

The chain employs TRBV20-1 and TRBJ2-1, with D possibly being TRBD2 (6 bases). Germline assignment: CDR1 DFQATT and CDR2 SNEGSKA (reference sequence). The CDR3 is made up of 16 amino acids. V shed 3 bases and J shed 9 bases, with 24 bases lying between them. CDR3 nucleotides: TGCAGTGCTAGTCCCTCAACCGGCGGGGTTGGTGGTGAGCAGTTCTTC. This gives the protein CSASPSTGGVGGEQFF.

The chain joins TRBV4-3 to TRBJ2-1; possibly TRBD1 or TRBD2 for D (5 bases each). Germline V gene data show CDR1 as LGHNA and CDR2 as YSLEER. The V gene lost 0 bases and the J gene lost 0 bases, with 21 bases spanning the gap. The CDR3 runs 20 residues. This CDR3 reads CASSQDRTRRGAPSYNEQFF. In nucleotides, the CDR3 is TGCGCCAGCAGCCAAGATAGGACGAGGCGAGGGGCCCCCTCCTACAATGAGCAGTTCTTC.

The rearrangement joins TRBV30 to TRBJ1-5; maybe TRBD1 (5 bases). This CDR3 region has 15 residues. Trimming shortened V by 3 bases and J by 7 bases, and 19 bases separated the two germline ends. The germline CDR1 and CDR2 sequences are GTSNPN and SVGIG (reference sequence). The CDR3 coding sequence is TGTGCCTGGAGCCAAGCCCGGGGGGAAGGACAGCCCCAGCATTTT. Its translation is CAWSQARGEGQPQHF.

The J gene is TRBJ1-1, the V gene TRBV13; the D is unclear. The V end was cut by 1 base, the J end by 6 bases, with 12 bases between. The CDR3 is 14 residues long. Germline V CDR1 and CDR2: PRHDT, FYEKMQ (reference sequence). Here the CDR3 reads CASSLASLLSEAFF. The CDR3 DNA sequence: TGTGCCAGCAGCTTAGCCTCACTTCTATCTGAAGCTTTCTTT.